Below are 11 T cell receptor beta chains sequenced from a single sample in a study of PD-L1 blockade in urothelial cancer. Data came from immunoSEQ multiplex PCR; TCRdb stores just in-frame clones and leaves some out. This sample yields under 55,000 clones, of which around 80% are seen a single time; about 13% belongs to the top ten. The time point is: peripheral blood 6 weeks after treatment start. Source: PBMCs, taken around atezolizumab (anti-PD-L1) treatment. The origin of the receptors is a man in his 60s with urothelial cancer.

The rearrangement joins TRBV28 to TRBJ2-2; TRBD1 might be the D (6 bases). Trimming left V 6 bases short and J 0 bases short, with 11 bases between. Germline V lookup: CDR1 MDHEN, CDR2 SYDVKM. The CDR3 extends over 15 amino acids. The CDR3: CASSWGHANTGELFF. CDR3 sequence (DNA): TGTGCCAGCAGCTGGGGACACGCGAACACCGGGGAGCTGTTTTTT.

The genes are TRBV10-3 and TRBJ1-5, with D perhaps TRBD1 (6 bases). Germline V gene lookup returns CDR1 ENHRY and CDR2 SYGVKD. This CDR3 region has 16 residues. Trimming took off 0 bases at V and 0 bases at J, with 9 bases between the two ends. The CDR3 here is CAISESKGDSNQPQHF. The CDR3 DNA sequence: TGTGCCATCAGTGAGTCGAAGGGGGATAGCAATCAGCCCCAGCATTTT.

V gene TRBV28 combines with J gene TRBJ2-7, with unresolved D. CDR3 length: 12 amino acids. Trimming cost V 5 bases and J 2 bases, with 7 bases left between them. The V gene's germline CDR1 is MDHEN and CDR2 SYDVKM. The CDR3 sequence: CASSTTPYEQYF. In DNA, the CDR3 is TGTGCCAGCAGTACTACACCCTACGAGCAGTACTTC.

The chain is built from TRBV6-6 and TRBJ2-5; tentatively, D is TRBD1 (6 bases). V lost 0 bases to trimming and J lost 7 bases, with 12 bases between them. This CDR3 spans 14 amino acids. Germline CDR1 is MNHNY and CDR2 is SVGAGI (reference sequence). For the CDR3, the DNA is TGTGCCAGCAGTTACTCGACGGACAGAGGGACCCAGTACTTC. This encodes CASSYSTDRGTQYF.

The chain links TRBV27 to TRBJ1-2; possibly TRBD1 for D (6 bases). Germline V gene sequence: CDR1 MNHEY, CDR2 SMNVEV (reference sequence). This CDR3 has 15 residues. Deletions cut 3 bases from V and 3 bases from J, with 14 bases between. CDR3 region: CASSLEGGRDYGYTF. CDR3 nucleotide sequence: TGTGCCAGCAGTTTGGAAGGGGGGAGGGACTATGGCTACACCTTC.

The chain employs TRBV5-1 and TRBJ1-1; D is ambiguous. Looked up from germline, CDR1 is SGHRS and CDR2 is YFSETQ. Trimming took 4 bases from V and 0 from J, leaving 22 bases between them. The CDR3 extends over 18 amino acids. The CDR3 DNA reads as TGCGCCAGCAGCCTAGGAATCTTTAAGACGGTAATGAACACTGAAGCTTTCTTT. Translation gives CASSLGIFKTVMNTEAFF.

This sequence joins TRBV6-5 and TRBJ2-1; D perhaps matches TRBD2 (7 bases). The V end lost 2 bases, the J end lost 8 bases, and 16 bases lay between the germline ends. The CDR3 totals 15 residues. The germline gives CDR1 MNHEY, CDR2 SVGAGI. The CDR3 sequence is CASSYRGGSPYEQFF. The CDR3 DNA sequence: TGTGCCAGCAGTTACAGGGGGGGAAGCCCGTATGAGCAGTTCTTC.

The rearrangement links TRBV11-2 to TRBJ1-3, with D tentatively TRBD1 (5 bases). Trimming took 5 bases from V and 0 from J, leaving 8 bases between them. The CDR3 has 14 amino acids. The germline gives CDR1 SGHAT, CDR2 FQNNGV. The CDR3 DNA is TGTGCCAGCAGCGCAGGGATCTCTGGAAACACCATATATTTT. This encodes CASSAGISGNTIYF.

The table lists this clone with a few counts. The CDR3 DNA reads as TGTGCCGTCCGGGACATGAACACCGGGGAGCTGTTTTTT. Amino acid sequence: CAVRDMNTGELFF. This chain links TRBV10-3 with TRBJ2-2; a possible D gene is TRBD1 (6 bases). This CDR3 has 13 amino acids. Germline V gene lookup returns CDR1 ENHRY and CDR2 SYGVKD. V was cut by 11 bases and J by 1 base, with 11 bases left in between.

The chain combines TRBV4-1 with TRBJ1-1; maybe TRBD1 (5 bases). V lost 1 base to trimming and J lost 5 bases, with 14 bases between them. Germline loops: CDR1 MGHRA, CDR2 YSYEKL. CDR3 size: 15 residues. CDR3 DNA sequence: TGCGCCAGCAGCCAAGTCCGTTACAGGTGGACTGAAGCTTTCTTT. As protein: CASSQVRYRWTEAFF.

This clone was observed a single time. The chain uses TRBV6-1 and TRBJ2-1; D is ambiguous. CDR3 length: 13 residues. Trimming pared 4 bases from V and 3 bases from J, leaving 7 bases between. The V gene's germline CDR1 is MNHNS and CDR2 SASEGT. The CDR3 DNA is TGTGCCAGCAGTGGTGATAGCTACAATGAGCAGTTCTTC. It encodes CASSGDSYNEQFF.